The source of this TCR beta chain is a study of Ad26.COV2.S vaccination and SARS-CoV-2 variants. The overall study: Ad26.COV2.S was injected intramuscularly once or twice, 56 days apart.

Treatment specified: about 20 received Ad26.COV2.S at low or high dose, single or two shots; 5 received placebo; per-sample allocation not given. Day 63 following the first vaccine or placebo injection was when the samples were taken. Whoever gave the sample was an adult aged 18-55 years in Boston. Notes on this clone: Its antigen remains unidentified.

Generated by immunoSEQ multiplex PCR, the TCRdb table keeps only in-frame clones and is missing some. The table shows 400,000 to 500,000 clones, with roughly 90% occurring only once. V was cut by 0 bases and J by 7 bases, with 14 bases left in between. CDR1 SGHRS and CDR2 YFSETQ come from the germline V gene. CDR3 length: 16 residues. General study findings and limits: Vaccine recipients had higher spike-specific TCR breadth than placebo recipients.

The V gene is TRBV5-1, the J gene TRBJ1-6; D might be TRBD1 (6 bases). Sequenced here: peripheral blood, sampled in a trial of Ad26.COV2.S vaccine versus placebo. The sequence derives from a person aged 18-60 years who received the Ad26.COV2.S COVID-19 vaccine or a placebo. The CDR3 sequence is CASSLEGDSGNSPLHF. CDR3 DNA sequence: TGCGCCAGCAGCTTGGAGGGGGATTCAGGGAATTCACCCCTCCACTTT.